These T cell receptor beta chains were read from a single sample in a study of control samples from healthy donors and cancer patients. Produced via immunoSEQ multiplex PCR; TCRdb's table is partial and in-frame only. Here the sample spans 100,000 to 150,000 clones, nearly 90% being singletons. The sequencing input was PBMCs. All receptors come from a man aged 50 to 60 with head and neck cancer. Both conserved end residues are trimmed from each CDR3.

TRBV3-1/TRBV3-2	TRBJ1-2	ASGGGFGGYT
TRBV9	TRBJ1-1	ASSPQDVGFTEAF
TRBV7-9	TRBJ1-1	ASSLGQQNTEAF
TRBV5-1	TRBJ1-6	ASSSLGVSGDSPLH
TRBV21-1	TRBJ2-7	ASSLTGYEQY
TRBV12-3/TRBV12-4	TRBJ2-7	ASSPGEWEQY
TRBV3-1/TRBV3-2	TRBJ2-7	ASSHSYEQY
TRBV18	TRBJ2-7	ASSPAGQNYEQY
TRBV5-1	TRBJ1-1	ASSLGTLNTEAF
TRBV29-1	TRBJ2-7	SATGFSSYEQY
TRBV19	TRBJ1-1	ASSPGQGWTEAF
TRBV28	TRBJ2-3	ASSLTGRHY
TRBV28	TRBJ2-5	ASSLVTGGPQETQY
TRBV27	TRBJ2-7	ASSFNIGNPYEQY
TRBV6-4	TRBJ2-1	ASSDSGVSSYNEQF
TRBV7-2	TRBJ1-5	ASSSSGWGQPQH
TRBV11-2	TRBJ1-6	ASSYGQGMSLH
TRBV7-9	TRBJ1-1	ASSLEEGGNTEAF
TRBV6-5	TRBJ2-2	ASRNRVPSTGELF
TRBV19	TRBJ2-4	ASSTSGSGENIQY
TRBV30	TRBJ2-2	AVGSGVDTGELF
TRBV27	TRBJ2-1	ASRLGSSYNEQF
TRBV5-1	TRBJ2-1	ASSRISGSGYNEQF
TRBV2	TRBJ2-7	ASRLAGVIYEQY
TRBV29-1	TRBJ2-7	SAQAPTSYEQY
TRBV15	TRBJ1-1	ATSRGTRTENTEAF
TRBV7-2	TRBJ2-1	ASSLVGRLAGVEQF
TRBV24-1	TRBJ2-1	ATSWGIDEQF
TRBV7-9	TRBJ2-5	ASSPEGREVQDFDETQY
TRBV27	TRBJ2-3	ASSLSVYGTDTQY
TRBV19	TRBJ2-2	ASSPSQTGLASNTGELF
TRBV11-3	TRBJ2-3	ASSKTLADTQY
TRBV6-1	TRBJ1-1	ASSEQPNTEAF
TRBV7-2	TRBJ2-7	ASSWGTGYEQY
TRBV11-2	TRBJ1-2	ASSLNRNYGYT
TRBV7-9	TRBJ1-3	ASSLVGSTGGLGNTIY
TRBV7-9	TRBJ1-3	ASSPRQFSGNTIY
TRBV4-1	TRBJ2-2	ASSQGEGGELF
TRBV28	TRBJ2-2	ASSLTGQAVTGELF
TRBV5-1	TRBJ2-3	ASSSTGPTDTQY
TRBV27	TRBJ2-3	ASSPGLAGVSVHTDTQY
TRBV27	TRBJ2-1	ASGRGDSYNEQF
TRBV7-2	TRBJ2-3	ASSSATGLAQY
TRBV4-1	TRBJ1-3	ASSHIGPAGNTIY
TRBV19	TRBJ1-6	ASGQGNSPLH
TRBV5-6	TRBJ2-7	ASSLMGAYEQY
TRBV29-1	TRBJ2-5	SVALIGVYQETQY
TRBV30	TRBJ2-5	AWSVWGETQY
TRBV28	TRBJ2-1	ASSFPLRLAVMSSYNEQF
TRBV9	TRBJ2-1	ASSVEGGTYNEQF
TRBV28	TRBJ2-1	ASSLSSGRSDEQF
TRBV10-3	TRBJ1-2	AISDLKYGYT
TRBV6-4	TRBJ2-1	ASSEWALSSYNEQF
TRBV18	TRBJ2-5	ASSLNEKETQY
TRBV5-1	TRBJ1-1	ASSLREGDTEAF
TRBV7-9	TRBJ1-1	ASSWTSGQRNTEVF
TRBV28	TRBJ2-3	ASSLLAGVEDTQY